This is a list of T cell receptor beta chains from one sample in a study of cytomegalovirus exposure and HLA in healthy donors. Profiled with immunoSEQ multiplex PCR; TCRdb holds only in-frame clones, not every one. The table shows approximately 220,000 clones, with 75% occurring only once. The sample comprised PBMCs. These receptor sequences come from a woman aged 25 to 45 in good health and CMV-seronegative. Both conserved end residues are part of each CDR3. Fields, in order: CDR3 protein, J gene, V gene, clone size. The size entry is marked missing in some rows and otherwise reads once, few, many or a size class.

CDR3 protein: CASSEGHNSPLHF
J gene: TRBJ1-6
V gene: TRBV25-1
clone size: NA

CDR3 protein: CASSATSSRVEQYF
J gene: TRBJ2-7
V gene: TRBV5-1
clone size: NA

CDR3 protein: CASSFPGSPYEQYF
J gene: TRBJ2-7
V gene: TRBV11-2
clone size: NA

CDR3 protein: CASRFDLAGELGETQYF
J gene: TRBJ2-5
V gene: TRBV12-2
clone size: NA

CDR3 protein: CASSLTGHLQETQYF
J gene: TRBJ2-5
V gene: TRBV11-3
clone size: NA

CDR3 protein: CASSSLRGYEQFF
J gene: TRBJ2-1
V gene: TRBV7-9
clone size: once

CDR3 protein: CASSQERAGSMNTEAFF
J gene: TRBJ1-1
V gene: TRBV14
clone size: once

CDR3 protein: CATSTNSWAASNQPQHF
J gene: TRBJ1-5
V gene: TRBV15
clone size: NA

CDR3 protein: CASSGSTRREKLFF
J gene: TRBJ1-4
V gene: TRBV6-5
clone size: NA

CDR3 protein: CASSPRLRGRQETQYF
J gene: TRBJ2-5
V gene: TRBV5-6
clone size: NA

CDR3 protein: CASSFSGTDYTEAFF
J gene: TRBJ1-1
V gene: TRBV7-3
clone size: NA

CDR3 protein: CASSYHGGSSYEQYF
J gene: TRBJ2-7
V gene: TRBV7-9
clone size: NA

CDR3 protein: CASSLDISPLHF
J gene: TRBJ1-6
V gene: TRBV7-9
clone size: NA

CDR3 protein: CASSPRQARFGYGYTF
J gene: TRBJ1-2
V gene: TRBV11-2
clone size: NA

CDR3 protein: CASRRTGSYEQYF
J gene: TRBJ2-7
V gene: TRBV5-4
clone size: NA

CDR3 protein: CASRETGPGNTIYF
J gene: TRBJ1-3
V gene: TRBV19
clone size: NA

CDR3 protein: CASSLGTSGVHEQFF
J gene: TRBJ2-1
V gene: TRBV11-2
clone size: NA

CDR3 protein: CASSVRQIANTGELFF
J gene: TRBJ2-2
V gene: TRBV6-1
clone size: once

CDR3 protein: CASSDTGPSGYGYTF
J gene: TRBJ1-2
V gene: TRBV10-2
clone size: NA

CDR3 protein: CASSRQAGGPWNEQFF
J gene: TRBJ2-1
V gene: TRBV7-9
clone size: few

CDR3 protein: CASSPHGTRDSYEQYF
J gene: TRBJ2-7
V gene: TRBV7-2
clone size: NA

CDR3 protein: CASSFRVAGGPIYEQYF
J gene: TRBJ2-7
V gene: TRBV27
clone size: NA

CDR3 protein: CASSSWTSGRADTQYF
J gene: TRBJ2-3
V gene: TRBV27
clone size: NA

CDR3 protein: CASVRLAGYNEQFF
J gene: TRBJ2-1
V gene: TRBV7-2
clone size: NA

CDR3 protein: CASRNFCTGDCFGELFF
J gene: TRBJ2-2
V gene: TRBV23-1
clone size: NA